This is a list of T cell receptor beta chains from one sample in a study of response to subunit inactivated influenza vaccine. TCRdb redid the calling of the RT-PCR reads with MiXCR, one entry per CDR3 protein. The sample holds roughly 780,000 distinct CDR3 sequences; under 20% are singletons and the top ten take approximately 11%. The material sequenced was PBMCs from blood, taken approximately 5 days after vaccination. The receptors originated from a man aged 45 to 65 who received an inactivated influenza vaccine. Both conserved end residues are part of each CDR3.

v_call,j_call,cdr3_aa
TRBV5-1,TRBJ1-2,CASSLRRTVYGYTF
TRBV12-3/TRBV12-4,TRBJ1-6,CASSSAGQGNSPLHF
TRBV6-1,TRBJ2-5,CASSTAGLPGETQYF
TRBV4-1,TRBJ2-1,CASSQDWSSYNEQFF
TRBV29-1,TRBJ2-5,CSVELGMRYQETQYF
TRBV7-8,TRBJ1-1,CASSFRQGNTEAFF
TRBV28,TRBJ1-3,CASRRQGNGNTIYF
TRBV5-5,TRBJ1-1,CASSRLLEFNTEAFF
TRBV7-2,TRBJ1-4,CASSLRGLANEKLFF
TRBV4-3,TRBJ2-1,CASSQGLGGALSNEQFF
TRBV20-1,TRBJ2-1,CSARGGMTSGDNEQFF
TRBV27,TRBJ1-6,CASSSGFSPLHF
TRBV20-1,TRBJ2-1,CSASGRWNNEQFF
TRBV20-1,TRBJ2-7,CSAKGQGGAHEQYF
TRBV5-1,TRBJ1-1,CASSPTRPAEAFF
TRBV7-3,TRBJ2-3,CASSRGLIAEDTQYF